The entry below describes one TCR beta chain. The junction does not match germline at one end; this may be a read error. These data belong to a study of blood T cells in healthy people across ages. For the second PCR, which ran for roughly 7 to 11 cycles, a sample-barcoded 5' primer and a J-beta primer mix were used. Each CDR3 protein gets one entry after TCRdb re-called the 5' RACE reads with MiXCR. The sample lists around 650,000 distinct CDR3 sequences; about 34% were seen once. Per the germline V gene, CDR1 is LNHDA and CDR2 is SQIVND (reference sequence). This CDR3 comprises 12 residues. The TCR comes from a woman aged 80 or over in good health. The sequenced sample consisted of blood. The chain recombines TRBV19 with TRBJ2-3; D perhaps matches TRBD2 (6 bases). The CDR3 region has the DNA TGTGCCAGTCAAGCGGGTACAGATATGCAGTATTTT. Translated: CASQAGTDMQYF.